Listed below are T cell receptor beta chains from one sample, sequenced in a study of T cell responses to AZD1222 COVID-19 vaccine. This table comes from immunoSEQ multiplex PCR, and its TCRdb copy is limited to in-frame clones, with some not included. The table shows approximately 150,000 clones, with 80% to 95% occurring only once. Here the sequenced sample was peripheral blood, taken on day 0 of AZD1222 vaccination. These receptors were taken from an adult in good health. Both conserved end residues are part of each CDR3. Each record gives: J gene, clone size, V gene, D gene, CDR3 DNA, CDR3 protein. A D gene is named only where the DNA matches it firmly. Clone sizes are given selectively: once, few, many, or a class where the clone is expanded.

>TRBJ2-7|-|TRBV7-2|TRBD2
TGTGCCAGCAGCTTAGGACTAGCGATTTCGCTGGGCGAGCAGTACTTC
CASSLGLAISLGEQYF
>TRBJ1-4|-|TRBV5-1|-
TGCGCCAGCAGCCGGAGGGACCTTAATGAAAAACTGTTTTTT
CASSRRDLNEKLFF
>TRBJ1-1|-|TRBV29-1|TRBD1
TGCAGCGCCGAGGGGGACAGGGGAAGGAATGGTGCTTTCTTT
CSAEGDRGRNGAFF
>TRBJ1-3|once|TRBV5-6|-
TGTGCCAGCAGCTTGAACGAGTGGGACACCATATATTTT
CASSLNEWDTIYF
>TRBJ1-6|-|TRBV9|TRBD1
TGTGCCAGCAGCGTAGCTGGGACAGGGGGCGGATCACCCCTCCACTTT
CASSVAGTGGGSPLHF
>TRBJ2-7|few|TRBV5-4|TRBD1
TGTGCCAGCAGCACCCGTGAGACAGGGAATCCCTACGAGCAGTACTTC
CASSTRETGNPYEQYF
>TRBJ2-1|-|TRBV6-5|-
TGTGCCAGCAGGTTCCAGGGAGGCAATGAGCAGTTCTTC
CASRFQGGNEQFF
>TRBJ1-4|-|TRBV5-6|-
TGTGCCAGCAGCTTGGGTCCCCCCGGGGGTGAAAAACTGTTTTTT
CASSLGPPGGEKLFF
>TRBJ1-1|-|TRBV5-1|TRBD1
TGCGCCAGCAGACATAACAGGGGGACCATGAACACTGAAGCTTTCTTT
CASRHNRGTMNTEAFF
>TRBJ1-3|once|TRBV5-1|TRBD1
TGCGCCAGCAGGAGGGACAGCTTAATTCTCTCTGGAAACACCATATATTTT
CASRRDSLILSGNTIYF
>TRBJ2-1|-|TRBV9|-
TGTGCCAGCAGCGTAGCTTGGGGACTGAGCAATGAGCAGTTCTTC
CASSVAWGLSNEQFF
>TRBJ2-1|-|TRBV2|TRBD2
TGTGCCAGCAGTGATCTGAGGACTAGCGGACACAATGAGCAGTTCTTC
CASSDLRTSGHNEQFF
>TRBJ1-1|once|TRBV19|-
TGTGCCAGTAGTATACTTGGGGCTCGCACTGAAGCTTTCTTT
CASSILGARTEAFF
>TRBJ1-1|-|TRBV27|-
TGTGCCAGCAGTTTCCTCGGAGAGAACACTGAAGCTTTCTTT
CASSFLGENTEAFF
>TRBJ2-7|-|TRBV7-9|-
TGTGCCAGCAGCCCTCCCCGGTACTCCTACGAGCAGTACTTC
CASSPPRYSYEQYF
>TRBJ2-7|-|TRBV9|-
TGTGCCAGCAGCGTAATCTATATAAGGGGGTACTTC
CASSVIYIRGYF
>TRBJ1-5|-|TRBV7-2|-
TGTGCCAGCAGCTACTCCGGGGGCAATCAGCCCCAGCATTTT
CASSYSGGNQPQHF
>TRBJ1-2|-|TRBV5-6|-
TGTGCCAGCAGCTTTGGGGGAAGCTATGGCTACACCTTC
CASSFGGSYGYTF
>TRBJ1-1|-|TRBV7-2|-
TGTGCCAGCAGCCCAAACCCTCAGGGGACGGGGGGGACTGAAGCTTTCTTT
CASSPNPQGTGGTEAFF